The 2 T cell receptor beta chains listed next were all sequenced from one sample in a study of T cell clonality in common variable immunodeficiency. Here immunoSEQ multiplex PCR was the method, and the copy in TCRdb shows in-frame clones only, minus some. The specimen has tens of thousands of clones, none found just once. Sample: peripheral blood mononuclear cells. These receptors were taken from a person between 18 and 75 years old in good health.

The sample holds many counts of this clone. Read coverage stops 3 residues before the CDR3 terminus; the germline J gene supplies the remainder. The rearrangement links TRBV20-1 to TRBJ2-3; D not resolved. In germline, CDR1 is DFQATT, CDR2 SNEGSKA (reference sequence). V was clipped by 0 bases and J by 0 bases, with 4 bases between them. The CDR3 runs to 13 residues. The CDR3 DNA, read in part, is TGCAGTGCTAGAGAGGCAAGCACAGATACG. As protein: CSAREASTDT. The CDR3 in its entirety is CSAREASTDTQYF.

Comment on this clone: The CDR3 is cut off 3 residues early in the read; its end comes from the germline J gene. V gene TRBV2 combines with J gene TRBJ2-2; weak D call: TRBD1 (6 bases). This CDR3 contains 14 residues. Looked up from germline, CDR1 is SNHLY and CDR2 is FYNNEI. The CDR3 region is CASKTDSDASPLFF. The covered CDR3 bases are TGTGCCAGCAAAACGGACAGTGATGCGTCACCG. Filled out from reference TRBV2 and TRBJ2-2, the complete variable domain reads EPEVTQTPSHQVTQMGQEVILRCVPISNHLYFYWYRQILGQKVEFLVSFYNNEISEKSEIFDDQFSVERPDGSNFTLKIRSTKLEDSAMYFCASKTDSDASPLFFGEGSRLTVL.